A single sample gave rise to the 31 T cell receptor beta chains below, sequenced in a study of post-analysis software for immune sequencing data. Study results and caveats: Patients carried 4 or 5 TRBV segments more frequently than controls did, and TRBV5-6, TRBV5-1 and TRBV20-1 were among them.

Researchers reported that TCR beta cDNA libraries carried unique molecular identifiers. In TCRdb, the PCR reads were re-called with MiXCR into one record per CDR3 protein. The sample has 350,000 to 450,000 distinct CDR3 sequences, less than 40% seen once. Antigens for these TCRs are unknown. Sequencing was carried out using blood. Receptor source: a girl aged 10-17 years with multiple sclerosis.

In the case of this clonotype: Its ends do not fully match the called genes, so a read error is possible. The rearrangement uses TRBV19 and TRBJ1-5; 7 nucleotides line up with TRBD1. The CDR3 length is 15 residues. Germline CDR1 LNHDA, CDR2 SQIVND (reference sequence). Here the CDR3 DNA reads TGTGCCAGTAGTATCGGCAGACAGGGCAAACAGCCCCAGCATTTT. The encoded protein is CASSIGRQGKQPQHF. Full variable domain (outside the CDR3, taken from reference TRBV19 and TRBJ1-5): DGGITQSPKYLFRKEGQNVTLSCEQNLNHDAMYWYRQDPGQGLRLIYYSQIVNDFQKGDIAEGYSVSREKKESFPLTVTSAQKNPTAFYLCASSIGRQGKQPQHFGDGTRLSIL.

There are a few counts of this clonotype. V gene TRBV20-1 combines with J gene TRBJ2-1; 7 bases agree with TRBD2. The germline gives CDR1 DFQATT, CDR2 SNEGSKA (reference sequence). This CDR3 contains 14 residues. J gave up 8 bases and V 6 bases, and 13 bases lay outside the gene matches. The CDR3 nucleotides are TGCAGTGCGGGGGGGTGGGGGAAGCGCGATGAGCAGTTCTTC. Its protein product is CSAGGWGKRDEQFF.

CDR3 sequence reads: CASSQVKTSGVKETQYF. The CDR3 DNA reads as TGTGCCAGCAGCCAAGTAAAGACTAGCGGGGTGAAAGAGACCCAGTACTTC. The chain is built from TRBV3-1 and TRBJ2-5; 11 bases map to TRBD2. CDR3 length: 17 amino acids. V lost 1 base, J lost 3 bases, and 7 bases stayed unmatched. Germline CDR1 and CDR2: LGHDT and YNNKEL (reference sequence).

The rearrangement joins TRBV28 to TRBJ2-7, with D possibly matching TRBD1 (5 bases). V shed 7 bases and J shed 2 bases, with 21 bases lying between them. Germline CDR1 MDHEN, CDR2 SYDVKM. This CDR3 comprises 16 residues. Here the CDR3 reads CASTSFGAQGAYEQYF. In nucleotides, the CDR3 is TGTGCCAGCACTTCATTTGGGGCCCAAGGGGCCTACGAGCAGTACTTC.

The chain has TRBV5-1 and TRBJ2-5; D may be TRBD1 (6 bases). Germline CDR1 reads SGHRS; CDR2 reads YFSETQ. Trimming stripped 3 bases from V and 2 bases from J, with 11 bases between. There are 14 residues in the CDR3. The CDR3 spells CASSSGGQQETQYF. DNA of the CDR3: TGCGCCAGCAGCTCTGGGGGCCAGCAAGAGACCCAGTACTTC.

J is TRBJ2-5 and V is TRBV7-2; the D gene is possibly TRBD2 (5 bases). The CDR3 sequence is 14 residues long. CDR1 is SGHTA and CDR2 is FQGNSA in the germline V gene. The V end lost 5 bases, the J end lost 7 bases, and 17 bases lay between the germline ends. The CDR3 DNA sequence: TGTGCCAGCAGCGTCCCAGAGGCGGCGGGGACCCAGTACTTC. This gives the protein CASSVPEAAGTQYF. The full variable domain, its missing parts supplied by reference TRBV7-2 and TRBJ2-5, is GAGVSQSPSNKVTEKGKDVELRCDPISGHTALYWYRQSLGQGLEFLIYFQGNSAPDKSGLPSDRFSAERTGGSVSTLTIQRTQQEDSAVYLCASSVPEAAGTQYFGPGTRLLVL.

Written as DNA, the CDR3 is TGTGCCAGCAGTTACTCGAACGCGGGTGCCTATGGCTACACCTTC. Encoded protein: CASSYSNAGAYGYTF. J is TRBJ1-2 and V is TRBV6-5; unclear D gene. The CDR3 covers 15 residues. The V end was cut by 0 bases, the J end by 4 bases, with 12 bases between. CDR1 and CDR2 (germline): MNHEY, SVGAGI.

This clonotype was seen only a few times. V and J are TRBV12-3 or TRBV12-4 and TRBJ1-5; D remains unclear. The V end lost 5 bases, the J end lost 1 base, and 12 bases lay between the germline ends. CDR3 length: 15 residues. The CDR3 loop is CASSETWASNQPQHF. CDR3 in DNA: TGTGCCAGCAGTGAGACTTGGGCGAGCAATCAGCCCCAGCATTTT.

The chain uses TRBV20-1 and TRBJ2-6; no firm D call. CDR3 length: 14 amino acids. Trimming stripped 5 bases from V and 0 bases from J, with 8 bases between. CDR1 and CDR2 (germline): DFQATT, SNEGSKA (reference sequence). The CDR3 sequence is CSASSSSGANVLTF. The DNA of the CDR3 is TGCAGTGCTTCTTCTAGCTCTGGGGCCAACGTCCTGACTTTC.

The chain recombines TRBV7-9 with TRBJ1-4, with a weak D call TRBD1 (6 bases). Trimming removed 3 bases from V and 8 bases from J, with 16 bases in between. The CDR3 totals 15 residues. Germline V CDR1 and CDR2: SEHNR, FQNEAQ (reference sequence). The CDR3: CASSFTQQGKEKLFF. CDR3 nucleotide sequence: TGTGCCAGCAGCTTCACCCAGCAGGGGAAAGAAAAACTGTTTTTT.

V and J are TRBV4-3 and TRBJ1-6, with a possible D match to TRBD1 (6 bases). This CDR3 is built from 15 residues. Trimming took 0 bases from V and 10 from J, leaving 13 bases between them. CDR1 is LGHNA, CDR2 YSLEER, per germline. The CDR3 sequence: CASSQEGAGGSPLHF. The CDR3 nucleotides are TGCGCCAGCAGCCAAGAGGGGGCAGGCGGCTCACCCCTCCACTTT.

This clonotype was counted ten times or more. CDR3 coding DNA: TGCGCCAGCAGCTTGGGGGGTGTCACTGAAGCTTTCTTT. Its translation: CASSLGGVTEAFF. The chain joins TRBV5-1 to TRBJ1-1, with unresolved D. Trimming stripped 0 bases from V and 4 bases from J, with 7 bases between. The CDR3 totals 13 residues. Germline V gene sequence: CDR1 SGHRS, CDR2 YFSETQ. Full variable domain (outside the CDR3, taken from reference TRBV5-1 and TRBJ1-1): KAGVTQTPRYLIKTRGQQVTLSCSPISGHRSVSWYQQTPGQGLQFLFEYFSETQRNKGNFPGRFSGRQFSNSRSEMNVSTLELGDSALYLCASSLGGVTEAFFGQGTRLTVV.

The chain has TRBV20-1 and TRBJ1-1; the D gene is possibly TRBD1 (5 bases). V was shortened by 3 bases and J by 8 bases, with 16 bases between the two germline ends. CDR1 and CDR2 (germline): DFQATT, SNEGSKA (reference sequence). The CDR3 has 13 residues. CDR3 nucleotide sequence: TGCAGTGCTAGGGGCGAGACAGTCGGCGAAGCTTTCTTT. This codes for CSARGETVGEAFF.

CDR3 bases: TGTGCCAGCAGCCGCCGCCGAGCGGGGGTTAAAGATACGCAGTATTTT. This gives the protein CASSRRRAGVKDTQYF. This sequence joins TRBV28 and TRBJ2-3, with 8 nucleotides matching TRBD2. Germline assignment: CDR1 MDHEN and CDR2 SYDVKM. V gave up 6 bases and J gave up 5 bases; unmatched junction bases: 13. This CDR3 contains 16 residues.

In this sample, this clonotype turned up many times. This chain uses TRBV20-1 with TRBJ2-3; the match to TRBD2 covers 8 bases. The V and J ends lost 1 base and 5 bases, in that order; junction bases with no gene match: 11. The CDR3 consists of 16 residues. Germline V lookup: CDR1 DFQATT, CDR2 SNEGSKA (reference sequence). The CDR3 sequence is CSARVNQRGRGDTQYF. CDR3 bases: TGCAGTGCTAGAGTGAACCAGCGGGGGCGAGGAGATACGCAGTATTTT.

V usage is TRBV4-2 and J usage is TRBJ2-3; TRBD2 is a possible D gene (5 bases). This CDR3 is 14 amino acids long. Trimming stripped 7 bases from V and 3 bases from J, with 14 bases between. Per the germline V gene, CDR1 is LGHNA and CDR2 is YNFKEQ. The CDR3 sequence: CASKREIETDTQYF. For the CDR3, the DNA is TGTGCCAGCAAGAGGGAGATAGAGACAGATACGCAGTATTTT.

This clonotype was detected only a few times. This chain uses TRBV11-2 with TRBJ2-1; D gene uncertain. Germline loops: CDR1 SGHAT, CDR2 FQNNGV. Trimming pared 8 bases from V and 6 bases from J, leaving 23 bases between. CDR3 length: 16 residues. CDR3 DNA sequence: TGTGCCAGCCTCGACAACGGCGGTCCTCTCTCCAATGAGCAGTTCTTC. It is translated as CASLDNGGPLSNEQFF.

The sample holds a few counts of this clonotype. V is TRBV25-1 and J is TRBJ2-7; D possibly corresponds to TRBD1 (6 bases). Trimming shortened V by 1 base and J by 5 bases, and 9 bases separated the two germline ends. The CDR3 runs to 13 residues. CDR1 is MGHDK and CDR2 is SYGVNS in the germline V gene. Written as DNA, the CDR3 is TGTGCCAGCAGTGAATTGGACAGCAACGAGCAGTACTTC. Its translation is CASSELDSNEQYF.

The chain uses TRBV7-2 and TRBJ2-7; 7 bases agree with TRBD1. The CDR3 is 15 residues long. V trimming: 5 bases; J trimming: 0 bases; junction bases outside the gene matches: 7. The germline V gene has CDR1 SGHTA and CDR2 FQGNSA. This chain's CDR3 is CASSTGTAYSYEQYF. CDR3 sequence (DNA): TGTGCCAGCAGCACCGGGACAGCCTACTCCTACGAGCAGTACTTC.

The chain links TRBV6-5 to TRBJ1-1; D ambiguous. V was cut by 2 bases and J by 0 bases, with 7 bases left in between. Germline V gives CDR1 MNHEY, CDR2 SVGAGI. CDR3 size: 14 residues. In DNA, the CDR3 is TGTGCCAGCAGTTACGGGGAGCTGAACACTGAAGCTTTCTTT. Translating gives CASSYGELNTEAFF.

A few counts support this clonotype. The chain carries TRBV29-1 and TRBJ1-2, with a weak D call TRBD1 (5 bases). Germline V gene data show CDR1 as SQVTM and CDR2 as ANQGSEA. The germline V and J ends were trimmed by 3 bases and 4 bases, with 12 bases remaining between them. The CDR3 runs to 13 residues. The CDR3 region is CSVETDIPYGYTF. In nucleotides, the CDR3 is TGCAGCGTTGAGACGGACATCCCCTATGGCTACACCTTC.

This clonotype showed up just a few times. This chain joins TRBV29-1 and TRBJ2-1; perhaps TRBD1 as D (6 bases). Germline V gene lookup returns CDR1 SQVTM and CDR2 ANQGSEA. This CDR3 region has 13 residues. With 2 bases removed from V and 6 bases from J, the gap between germline ends came to 11 bases. CDR3 residues: CSVERTALNEQFF. DNA of the CDR3: TGCAGCGTTGAAAGGACAGCTCTCAATGAGCAGTTCTTC.

This clonotype appeared once. A read error is possible here, since a much larger clone lies one base away. The chain links TRBV20-1 to TRBJ2-3; no clear D gene. Germline CDR1 is DFQATT and CDR2 is SNEGSKA (reference sequence). The CDR3 sequence is 12 residues long. As DNA, the CDR3 is TGCGGTGCTACCGGCCGCACAGATACGCAGTATTTT. As protein: CGATGRTDTQYF.

The V gene is TRBV6-1, the J gene TRBJ2-3; D could derive from TRBD1 or TRBD2 (6 bases each). The CDR3 covers 15 residues. The V and J ends lost 3 bases and 3 bases respectively, with 13 bases between them. Germline CDR1 is MNHNS and CDR2 is SASEGT. The CDR3 DNA sequence: TGTGCCAGCAGTGAGGCCGGGGGCAGGACAGATACGCAGTATTTT. Its translation is CASSEAGGRTDTQYF.

This clonotype was seen only a few times. V and J are TRBV15 and TRBJ1-1; D perhaps matches TRBD1 (5 bases). Germline V gene data show CDR1 as LNHNV and CDR2 as YYDKDF (reference sequence). Trimming took off 2 bases at V and 5 bases at J, with 12 bases between the two ends. The CDR3 covers 14 residues. The DNA for the CDR3 is TGTGCCACCAGCAGACAGGGTGGAGAAACTGAAGCTTTCTTT. Protein sequence: CATSRQGGETEAFF. Using reference TRBV15 and TRBJ1-1 for the parts outside the CDR3, the full variable domain is DAMVIQNPRYQVTQFGKPVTLSCSQTLNHNVMYWYQQKSSQAPKLLFHYYDKDFNNEADTPDNFQSRRPNTSFCFLDIRSPGLGDTAMYLCATSRQGGETEAFFGQGTRLTVV.

A few counts support this clonotype. J is TRBJ2-3 and V is TRBV4-1; D remains unclear. Trimming took off 4 bases at V and 6 bases at J, with 11 bases between the two ends. The CDR3 is made up of 13 amino acids. Germline V lookup: CDR1 MGHRA, CDR2 YSYEKL. The CDR3 is CASSRLGPDTQYF. For the CDR3, the DNA is TGCGCCAGCAGCCGTCTAGGCCCGGATACGCAGTATTTT.

A few counts support this clonotype. The chain couples TRBV7-3 to TRBJ2-3, with 8 bases identical to TRBD2. Germline V gene sequence: CDR1 SGHTA, CDR2 FQGTGA. The CDR3 spans 16 residues. V lost 4 bases, J lost 2 bases, and 8 bases stayed unmatched. The CDR3 coding sequence is TGTGCCAGCAGCTCTAACCAGCGGGGGACCACAGATACGCAGTATTTT. Its protein product is CASSSNQRGTTDTQYF. Together with reference TRBV7-3 and TRBJ2-3, the CDR3 gives the full variable domain: GAGVSQTPSNKVTEKGKYVELRCDPISGHTALYWYRQSLGQGPEFLIYFQGTGAADDSGLPNDRFFAVRPEGSVSTLKIQRTERGDSAVYLCASSSNQRGTTDTQYFGPGTRLTVL.

The table lists this clonotype with a few counts. The gene calls are TRBV5-1 and TRBJ2-2; possible D gene TRBD1, 6 bases. Trimming left V 7 bases short and J 5 bases short, with 12 bases between. The CDR3 runs to 13 residues. Germline CDR1 reads SGHRS; CDR2 reads YFSETQ. This CDR3 reads CASGDNPTGELFF. Written as DNA, the CDR3 is TGCGCCAGCGGGGACAACCCGACCGGGGAGCTGTTTTTT.

Many counts were recorded for this clonotype. The chain uses TRBV5-1 and TRBJ2-5; D ambiguous. V lost 1 base and J lost 3, with 7 bases in between. Per the germline V gene, CDR1 is SGHRS and CDR2 is YFSETQ. This CDR3 is 13 amino acids long. The DNA of the CDR3 is TGCGCCAGCAGCTTGAGTAACGAAGAGACCCAGTACTTC. Amino acid sequence: CASSLSNEETQYF.

In its sample, this clonotype was seen many times. This chain joins TRBV28 and TRBJ1-2; D remains ambiguous. This CDR3 spans 15 amino acids. CDR1 is MDHEN and CDR2 is SYDVKM in the germline V gene. V lost 8 bases to trimming and J lost 2 bases, with 18 bases between them. The CDR3: CASSRQATYNYGYTF. The CDR3 region has the DNA TGTGCCAGCTCCCGACAAGCGACTTACAACTATGGCTACACCTTC.

This clonotype was counted many times. The V gene is TRBV20-1, the J gene TRBJ2-1; the D is unclear. V dropped 2 bases and J dropped 0 bases, with 8 bases sitting between them. The CDR3 loop spans 14 amino acids. The germline gives CDR1 DFQATT, CDR2 SNEGSKA (reference sequence). CDR3 DNA sequence: TGCAGTGCTAGAAGGATCAGCTCCTACAATGAGCAGTTCTTC. The encoded protein is CSARRISSYNEQFF.